These T cell receptor beta chains were read from a single sample in a study of blood T cell repertoires in COVID-19. Repertoires were generated with immunoSEQ multiplex PCR, while TCRdb's copy carries only in-frame clones and drops some. This table holds approximately 99,000 clones, less than 85% found once. Sequences were obtained from peripheral blood. These receptors all come from a woman of 80 years or more with active or convalescent COVID-19. Both conserved end residues are part of each CDR3. Fields, in order: V gene, clone size, CDR3 length, J gene, D gene, CDR3 protein, CDR3 DNA. D genes are given only for firm matches. Part of the rows lack a size; the others show once, few, many or a class for expanded clones.

V: TRBV29-1
size: -
length: 14
J: TRBJ2-3
D: TRBD2
CDR3: CSVIAGVGTDTQYF
DNA: TGCAGCGTCATAGCGGGAGTGGGGACAGATACGCAGTATTTT

V: TRBV10-1
size: -
length: 14
J: TRBJ2-7
D: TRBD2
CDR3: CASSGLGANHEQYF
DNA: TGCGCCAGCAGCGGACTAGGGGCAAACCACGAGCAGTACTTC

V: TRBV6-9
size: -
length: 9
J: TRBJ2-1
D: -
CDR3: CASSYPEFF
DNA: TGTGCCAGCAGTTATCCTGAGTTCTTC

V: TRBV29-1
size: once
length: 15
J: TRBJ2-1
D: TRBD2
CDR3: CSVEDTGRVQYEQFF
DNA: TGCAGCGTTGAAGATACGGGGAGGGTTCAATATGAGCAGTTCTTC

V: TRBV6-5
size: -
length: 15
J: TRBJ1-2
D: -
CDR3: CASSRSGGGYYGYTF
DNA: TGTGCCAGCAGTCGCTCTGGGGGAGGCTACTATGGCTACACCTTC

V: TRBV10-3
size: many
length: 16
J: TRBJ2-7
D: -
CDR3: CAISEFAGVSSYEQYF
DNA: TGTGCCATCAGTGAGTTCGCAGGGGTGAGCTCCTACGAGCAGTACTTC

V: TRBV6-5
size: -
length: 16
J: TRBJ1-6
D: TRBD1
CDR3: CASSYSPGQGNSPLHF
DNA: TGTGCCAGCAGTTACTCGCCCGGACAGGGTAATTCACCCCTCCACTTT

V: TRBV10-3
size: -
length: 17
J: TRBJ2-1
D: -
CDR3: CAISEFPSRGLSNEQFF
DNA: TGTGCCATCAGTGAGTTCCCGTCCCGGGGTTTGAGCAATGAGCAGTTCTTC

V: TRBV6-5
size: -
length: 15
J: TRBJ1-6
D: -
CDR3: CASGLGGARNSPLHF
DNA: TGTGCCAGCGGCTTGGGGGGGGCAAGAAATTCACCCCTCCACTTT

V: TRBV24-1
size: -
length: 14
J: TRBJ2-5
D: -
CDR3: CATSPAGSEETQYF
DNA: TGTGCCACCAGCCCCGCGGGGAGCGAAGAGACCCAGTACTTC

V: TRBV6-6
size: -
length: 15
J: TRBJ2-3
D: -
CDR3: CASSYSGEATDTQYF
DNA: TGTGCCAGCAGTTACTCGGGGGAGGCCACAGATACGCAGTATTTT

V: TRBV9
size: -
length: 15
J: TRBJ2-1
D: TRBD2
CDR3: CASTLAGSSYNEQFF
DNA: TGTGCCAGCACTTTAGCGGGGAGCTCCTACAATGAGCAGTTCTTC

V: TRBV5-1
size: -
length: 14
J: TRBJ2-5
D: TRBD2
CDR3: CASSQGLASETQYF
DNA: TGTGCCAGCAGCCAAGGACTAGCTTCGGAGACCCAGTACTTC

V: TRBV5-1
size: -
length: 14
J: TRBJ2-7
D: -
CDR3: CASSYRDITYEQYF
DNA: TGCGCCAGCAGCTATCGGGACATAACATACGAGCAGTACTTC

V: TRBV10-3
size: -
length: 16
J: TRBJ1-5
D: -
CDR3: CAISESRGGSNQPQHF
DNA: TGTGCCATCAGTGAGTCGCGCGGTGGGAGCAATCAGCCCCAGCATTTT

V: TRBV9
size: -
length: 17
J: TRBJ1-3
D: TRBD1
CDR3: CASSVGDRGLSGNTIYF
DNA: TGTGCCAGCAGCGTAGGGGACAGGGGTCTTTCTGGAAACACCATATATTTT

V: TRBV5-1
size: once
length: 16
J: TRBJ2-1
D: TRBD2
CDR3: CASSLVASGLGDEQFF
DNA: TGCGCCAGCAGCTTGGTCGCTAGCGGCTTAGGGGATGAGCAGTTCTTC

V: TRBV20-1
size: few
length: 11
J: TRBJ1-1
D: -
CDR3: CSAQGDTEAFF
DNA: TGCAGTGCCCAAGGGGACACTGAAGCTTTCTTT

V: TRBV5-6
size: -
length: 15
J: TRBJ1-1
D: TRBD1
CDR3: CASSLGDRLLGEAFF
DNA: TGTGCCAGCAGCTTGGGGGACAGGCTGCTGGGTGAAGCTTTCTTT

V: TRBV27
size: -
length: 15
J: TRBJ2-5
D: TRBD1
CDR3: CASSSLDRGGETQYF
DNA: TGTGCCAGCAGTTCCCTGGACAGGGGAGGAGAGACCCAGTACTTC

V: TRBV27
size: once
length: 16
J: TRBJ2-2
D: TRBD2
CDR3: CASSLFGGSNTGELFF
DNA: TGTGCCAGCAGTTTATTCGGGGGGTCGAACACCGGGGAGCTGTTTTTT

V: TRBV29-1
size: -
length: 14
J: TRBJ1-1
D: -
CDR3: CSAQRNLRDTEAFF
DNA: TGCAGCGCCCAACGTAATTTGCGGGACACTGAAGCTTTCTTT

V: TRBV6-1
size: -
length: 16
J: TRBJ2-1
D: TRBD1
CDR3: CASSEALGQGLNEQFF
DNA: TGTGCCAGCAGTGAAGCGCTTGGACAGGGTCTAAATGAGCAGTTCTTC

V: TRBV6-2/TRBV6-3
size: -
length: 24
J: TRBJ1-5
D: -
CDR3: CASSPLRGGSRDKVPWRSNQPQHF
DNA: TGTGCCAGCAGCCCCCTGAGGGGTGGTTCTCGGGACAAAGTACCGTGGCGTAGCAATCAGCCCCAGCATTTT

V: TRBV6-5
size: -
length: 13
J: TRBJ2-2
D: -
CDR3: CASSYFRGGELFF
DNA: TGTGCCAGCAGTTACTTCAGGGGTGGGGAGCTGTTTTTT

V: TRBV19
size: -
length: 15
J: TRBJ2-2
D: TRBD2
CDR3: CASSTSGSHTGELFF
DNA: TGTGCCAGTAGTACGAGCGGGAGTCACACCGGGGAGCTGTTTTTT

V: TRBV9
size: -
length: 15
J: TRBJ2-1
D: TRBD2
CDR3: CASSLSGLALNEQFF
DNA: TGTGCCAGCAGCCTATCGGGACTAGCACTTAATGAGCAGTTCTTC

V: TRBV5-1
size: -
length: 16
J: TRBJ2-2
D: TRBD2
CDR3: CASSFGLAGDTGELFF
DNA: TGCGCCAGCAGCTTCGGACTAGCGGGGGACACCGGGGAGCTGTTTTTT

V: TRBV2
size: -
length: 14
J: TRBJ2-5
D: TRBD2
CDR3: CASSPGTSGETQYF
DNA: TGTGCCAGCAGCCCCGGGACTAGCGGAGAGACCCAGTACTTC

V: TRBV6-5
size: -
length: 16
J: TRBJ1-4
D: TRBD1
CDR3: CASSYSWTGGRKKLFF
DNA: TGTGCCAGCAGTTACTCGTGGACAGGGGGACGGAAAAAACTGTTTTTT

V: TRBV11-2
size: -
length: 14
J: TRBJ2-3
D: -
CDR3: CASSKGGSADTQYF
DNA: TGTGCCAGCTCAAAGGGCGGGTCGGCAGATACGCAGTATTTT

V: TRBV2
size: -
length: 11
J: TRBJ2-7
D: -
CDR3: CASSGVYEQYF
DNA: TGTGCCAGCAGTGGCGTCTACGAGCAGTACTTC

V: TRBV24-1
size: -
length: 12
J: TRBJ2-1
D: -
CDR3: CATSDWWGQVFF
DNA: TGTGCCACCAGTGATTGGTGGGGCCAGGTGTTCTTC

V: TRBV24-1
size: few
length: 16
J: TRBJ2-1
D: TRBD2
CDR3: CATSDASGSSYNEQFF
DNA: TGTGCCACCAGTGACGCTAGCGGGAGCTCCTACAATGAGCAGTTCTTC

V: TRBV11-3
size: once
length: 16
J: TRBJ2-2
D: TRBD2
CDR3: CARRRPGSGGTGELFF
DNA: TGTGCCCGCCGCCGGCCGGGGTCGGGGGGGACCGGGGAGCTGTTTTTT

V: TRBV2
size: -
length: 15
J: TRBJ1-2
D: TRBD1
CDR3: CASSVQGAPEYGYTF
DNA: TGTGCCAGCAGTGTCCAGGGGGCGCCGGAATATGGCTACACCTTC

V: TRBV5-1
size: few
length: 14
J: TRBJ1-2
D: TRBD1
CDR3: CASSSEQGGYGYTF
DNA: TGCGCCAGCAGCTCCGAACAGGGGGGCTATGGCTACACCTTC

V: TRBV28
size: -
length: 12
J: TRBJ2-2
D: TRBD1
CDR3: CAGTGNTGELFF
DNA: TGTGCCGGGACAGGCAACACCGGGGAGCTGTTTTTT

V: TRBV6-5
size: -
length: 12
J: TRBJ2-7
D: -
CDR3: CASSYGGNEQYF
DNA: TGTGCCAGCAGTTACGGGGGGAACGAGCAGTACTTC

V: TRBV3-1/TRBV3-2
size: -
length: 16
J: TRBJ1-1
D: TRBD1
CDR3: CASSQDGGQGGGRAFF
DNA: TGTGCCAGCAGCCAAGATGGTGGACAGGGGGGCGGGCGAGCTTTCTTT

V: TRBV27
size: few
length: 18
J: TRBJ1-2
D: TRBD1
CDR3: CASSLRKSGTGSNYGYTF
DNA: TGTGCCAGCAGTTTAAGGAAGTCCGGGACAGGGAGTAACTATGGCTACACCTTC

V: TRBV6-2/TRBV6-3
size: -
length: 18
J: TRBJ2-5
D: TRBD2
CDR3: CASSDPGRPPTLRKTQYF
DNA: TGTGCCAGCAGCGACCCCGGGAGGCCCCCTACTCTCCGTAAGACCCAGTACTTC

V: TRBV5-1
size: -
length: 15
J: TRBJ2-2
D: TRBD2
CDR3: CASSRLAGNTGELFF
DNA: TGCGCCAGCAGCCGACTAGCGGGGAACACCGGGGAGCTGTTTTTT

V: TRBV25-1
size: -
length: 12
J: TRBJ1-1
D: -
CDR3: CASSGGPAEAFF
DNA: TGTGCCAGCTCGGGGGGGCCGGCTGAAGCTTTCTTT

V: TRBV7-2
size: -
length: 15
J: TRBJ2-1
D: -
CDR3: CASSLEGGTYNEQFF
DNA: TGTGCCAGCAGCTTAGAGGGGGGGACCTACAATGAGCAGTTCTTC

V: TRBV7-2
size: -
length: 16
J: TRBJ2-3
D: -
CDR3: CASSQAPRGSTDTQYF
DNA: TGTGCCAGCAGCCAGGCTCCCCGTGGTAGCACAGATACGCAGTATTTT

V: TRBV7-2
size: -
length: 15
J: TRBJ1-5
D: -
CDR3: CASSLLGTTNQPQHF
DNA: TGTGCCAGCAGCTTATTGGGCACCACCAATCAGCCCCAGCATTTT

V: TRBV5-1
size: -
length: 14
J: TRBJ2-3
D: TRBD1
CDR3: CASSQGQAGDTQYF
DNA: TGTGCCAGCAGCCAGGGACAGGCCGGCGATACGCAGTATTTT

V: TRBV10-3
size: -
length: 15
J: TRBJ2-1
D: TRBD2
CDR3: CAISDQGLAGYEQFF
DNA: TGTGCCATCAGTGACCAGGGACTAGCGGGCTATGAGCAGTTCTTC

V: TRBV19
size: -
length: 14
J: TRBJ1-2
D: -
CDR3: CASSIAGQVYGYTF
DNA: TGTGCCAGTAGTATAGCCGGACAAGTCTATGGCTACACCTTC

V: TRBV5-1
size: many
length: 14
J: TRBJ2-7
D: -
CDR3: CASSLLGHSYEQYF
DNA: TGCGCCAGCAGCTTGTTGGGACACTCCTACGAGCAGTACTTC

V: TRBV7-3
size: -
length: 13
J: TRBJ2-7
D: -
CDR3: CASSLLTGGEQYF
DNA: TGTGCCAGCAGCCTTTTAACCGGGGGCGAGCAGTACTTC

V: TRBV6-5
size: -
length: 14
J: TRBJ1-1
D: TRBD1
CDR3: CASKPGQTNTEAFF
DNA: TGTGCCAGCAAGCCGGGACAGACTAACACTGAAGCTTTCTTT

V: TRBV5-4
size: -
length: 14
J: TRBJ2-3
D: TRBD1
CDR3: CASSRRDRGDTQYF
DNA: TGTGCCAGCAGCCGCCGGGACAGAGGAGATACGCAGTATTTT

V: TRBV11-3
size: -
length: 15
J: TRBJ2-2
D: -
CDR3: CASSSTTPGTGELFF
DNA: TGTGCCAGCAGCTCCACCACCCCAGGGACCGGGGAGCTGTTTTTT

V: TRBV6-5
size: once
length: 13
J: TRBJ1-4
D: TRBD1
CDR3: CASRQGSDEKLFF
DNA: TGTGCCAGCAGACAGGGGTCTGATGAAAAACTGTTTTTT

V: TRBV15
size: -
length: 17
J: TRBJ2-2
D: TRBD2
CDR3: CATSRDTAGLGTGELFF
DNA: TGTGCCACCAGCAGAGACACCGCGGGACTAGGCACCGGGGAGCTGTTTTTT

V: TRBV28
size: -
length: 16
J: TRBJ1-3
D: -
CDR3: CASSLRGTFAGNTIYF
DNA: TGTGCCAGCAGCCTCCGAGGGACTTTCGCTGGAAACACCATATATTTT

V: TRBV5-1
size: -
length: 16
J: TRBJ2-1
D: TRBD2
CDR3: CASSLEVAGYGNEQFF
DNA: TGCGCCAGCAGCTTGGAAGTAGCGGGATATGGGAATGAGCAGTTCTTC